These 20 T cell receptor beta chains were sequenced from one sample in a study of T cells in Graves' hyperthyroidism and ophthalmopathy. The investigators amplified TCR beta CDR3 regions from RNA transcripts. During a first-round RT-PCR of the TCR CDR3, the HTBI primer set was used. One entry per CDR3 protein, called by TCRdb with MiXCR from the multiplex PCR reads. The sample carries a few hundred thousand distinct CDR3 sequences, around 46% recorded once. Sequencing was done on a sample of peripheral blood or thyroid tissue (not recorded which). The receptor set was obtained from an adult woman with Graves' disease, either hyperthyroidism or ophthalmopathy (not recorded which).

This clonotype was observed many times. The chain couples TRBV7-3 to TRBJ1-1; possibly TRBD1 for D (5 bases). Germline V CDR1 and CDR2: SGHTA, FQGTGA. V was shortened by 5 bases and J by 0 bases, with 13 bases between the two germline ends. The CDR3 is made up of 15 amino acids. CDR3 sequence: CASSPGPPMNTEAFF. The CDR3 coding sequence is TGTGCCAGCAGCCCGGGGCCCCCCATGAACACTGAAGCTTTCTTT.

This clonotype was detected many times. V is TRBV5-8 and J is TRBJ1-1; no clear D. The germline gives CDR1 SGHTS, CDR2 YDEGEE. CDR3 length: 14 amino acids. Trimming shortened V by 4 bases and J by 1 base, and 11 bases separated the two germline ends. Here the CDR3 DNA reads TGTGCCAGCAGCGCGTCGACATGGAACACTGAAGCTTTCTTT. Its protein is CASSASTWNTEAFF.

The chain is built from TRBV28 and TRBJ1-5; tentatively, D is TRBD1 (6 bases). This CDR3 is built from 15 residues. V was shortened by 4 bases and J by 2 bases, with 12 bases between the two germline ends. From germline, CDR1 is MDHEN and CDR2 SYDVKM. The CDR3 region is CASSSRGDGNQPQHF. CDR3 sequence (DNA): TGTGCCAGCAGTTCCAGGGGTGACGGCAATCAGCCCCAGCATTTT.

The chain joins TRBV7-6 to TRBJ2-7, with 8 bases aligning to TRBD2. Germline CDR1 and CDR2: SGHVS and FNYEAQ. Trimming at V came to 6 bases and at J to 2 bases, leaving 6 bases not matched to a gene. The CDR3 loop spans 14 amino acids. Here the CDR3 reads CASRLTSGAYEQYF. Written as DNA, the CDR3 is TGTGCCAGCAGGTTAACTAGCGGAGCCTACGAGCAGTACTTC.

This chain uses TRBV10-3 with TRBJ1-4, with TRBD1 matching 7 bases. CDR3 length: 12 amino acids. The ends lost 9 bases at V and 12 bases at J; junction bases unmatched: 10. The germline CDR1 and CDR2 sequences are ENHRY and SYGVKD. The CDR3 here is CAIANRGVELFF. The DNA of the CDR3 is TGTGCCATTGCCAACAGGGGAGTGGAACTGTTTTTT.

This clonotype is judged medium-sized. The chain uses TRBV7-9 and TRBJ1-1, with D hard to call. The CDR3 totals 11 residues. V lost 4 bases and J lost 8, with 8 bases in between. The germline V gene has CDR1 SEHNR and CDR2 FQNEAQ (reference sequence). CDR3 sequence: CASSSSLEAFF. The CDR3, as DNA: TGTGCCAGCAGCTCTAGTCTAGAAGCTTTCTTT.

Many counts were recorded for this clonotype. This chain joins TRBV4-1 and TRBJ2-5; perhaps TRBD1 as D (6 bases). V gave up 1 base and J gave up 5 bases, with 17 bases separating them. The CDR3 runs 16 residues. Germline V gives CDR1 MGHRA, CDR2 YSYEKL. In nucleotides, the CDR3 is TGCGCCAGCAGCCAAGGTGGCAGGGGTAGGGGGGAGACCCAGTACTTC. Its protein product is CASSQGGRGRGETQYF.

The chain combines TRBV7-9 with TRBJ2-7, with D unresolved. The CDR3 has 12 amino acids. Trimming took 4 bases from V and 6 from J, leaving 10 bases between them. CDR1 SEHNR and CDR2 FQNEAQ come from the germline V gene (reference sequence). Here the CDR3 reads CASSSPLGEQYF. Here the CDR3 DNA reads TGTGCCAGCAGCTCTCCTTTGGGCGAGCAGTACTTC. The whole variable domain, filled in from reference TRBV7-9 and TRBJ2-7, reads DTGVSQNPRHKITKRGQNVTFRCDPISEHNRLYWYRQTLGQGPEFLTYFQNEAQLEKSRLLSDRFSAERPKGSFSTLEIQRTEQGDSAMYLCASSSPLGEQYFGPGTRLTVT.

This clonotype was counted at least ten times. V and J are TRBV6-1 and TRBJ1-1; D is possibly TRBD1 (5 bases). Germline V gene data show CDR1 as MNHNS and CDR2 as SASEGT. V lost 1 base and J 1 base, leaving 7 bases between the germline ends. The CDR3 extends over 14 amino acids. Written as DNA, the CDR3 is TGTGCCAGCAGTGAAGGGGGGGGGAACACTGAAGCTTTCTTT. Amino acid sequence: CASSEGGGNTEAFF.

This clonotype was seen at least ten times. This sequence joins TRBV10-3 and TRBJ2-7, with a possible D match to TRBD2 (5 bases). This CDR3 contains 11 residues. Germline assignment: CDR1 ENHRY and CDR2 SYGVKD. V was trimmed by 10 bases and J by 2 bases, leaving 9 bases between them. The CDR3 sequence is CATRRAYEQYF. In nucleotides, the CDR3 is TGTGCCACCCGGCGGGCCTACGAGCAGTACTTC.

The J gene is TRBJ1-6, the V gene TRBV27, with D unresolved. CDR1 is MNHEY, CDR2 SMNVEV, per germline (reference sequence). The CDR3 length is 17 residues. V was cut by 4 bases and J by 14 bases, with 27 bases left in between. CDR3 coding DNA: TGTGCCAGCAGTTCCCCCACGACGGCCCGAACGTTTTGGTCCCTCCACTTT. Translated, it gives CASSSPTTARTFWSLHF.

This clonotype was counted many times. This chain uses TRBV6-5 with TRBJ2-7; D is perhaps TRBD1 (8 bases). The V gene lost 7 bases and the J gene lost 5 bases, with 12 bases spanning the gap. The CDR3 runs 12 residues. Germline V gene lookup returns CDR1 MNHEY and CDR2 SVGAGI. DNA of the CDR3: TGTGCCAGCAACACAGGGGGGGACGAGCAGTACTTC. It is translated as CASNTGGDEQYF.

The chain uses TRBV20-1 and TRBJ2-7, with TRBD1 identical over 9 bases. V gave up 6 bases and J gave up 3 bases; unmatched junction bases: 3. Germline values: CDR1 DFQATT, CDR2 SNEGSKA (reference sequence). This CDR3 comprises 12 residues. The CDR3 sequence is CSAQGAVYEQYF. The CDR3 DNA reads TGCAGTGCACAGGGGGCTGTCTACGAGCAGTACTTC.

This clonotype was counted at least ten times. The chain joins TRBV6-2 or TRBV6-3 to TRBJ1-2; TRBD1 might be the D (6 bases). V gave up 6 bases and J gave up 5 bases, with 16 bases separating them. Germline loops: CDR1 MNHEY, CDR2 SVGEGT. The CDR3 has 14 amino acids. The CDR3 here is CASSLPTGNYGYTF. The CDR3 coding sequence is TGTGCCAGCAGCCTCCCGACAGGAAATTATGGCTACACCTTC.

The CDR3 here is CASSLAMASGRDGYTF. The CDR3 DNA sequence: TGTGCCAGCAGCTTAGCTATGGCTAGCGGGAGGGATGGCTACACCTTC. The rearrangement links TRBV11-2 to TRBJ1-2; D is ambiguous. Germline loops: CDR1 SGHAT, CDR2 FQNNGV. V was shortened by 1 base and J by 6 bases, with 18 bases between the two germline ends. The CDR3 totals 16 residues.

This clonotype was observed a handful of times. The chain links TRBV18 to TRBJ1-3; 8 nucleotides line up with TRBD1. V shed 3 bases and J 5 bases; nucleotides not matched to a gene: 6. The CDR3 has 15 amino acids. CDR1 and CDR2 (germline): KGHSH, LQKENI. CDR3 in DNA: TGTGCCAGCTCACCCGGGACAGGAGGAAGAAACACCATATATTTT. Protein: CASSPGTGGRNTIYF.

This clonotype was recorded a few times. CDR3 sequence reads: CASSPTGRDYGYTF. DNA for the CDR3: TGTGCCAGCTCACCAACAGGACGGGACTATGGCTACACCTTC. The chain recombines TRBV18 with TRBJ1-2, with D maybe TRBD1 (5 bases). The CDR3 length is 14 residues. Germline V gene data show CDR1 as KGHSH and CDR2 as LQKENI. The ends were cut back, 2 bases at V and 3 bases at J, with 10 bases in the middle.

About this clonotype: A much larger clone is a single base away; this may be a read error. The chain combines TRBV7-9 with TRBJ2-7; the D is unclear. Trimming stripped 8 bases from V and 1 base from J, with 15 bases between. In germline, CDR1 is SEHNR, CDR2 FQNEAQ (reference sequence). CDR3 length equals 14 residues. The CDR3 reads CASGYRADSYEQYF. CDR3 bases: TGTGCCAGCGGTTACCGGGCAGATTCCTACGAGCAGTACTTC.

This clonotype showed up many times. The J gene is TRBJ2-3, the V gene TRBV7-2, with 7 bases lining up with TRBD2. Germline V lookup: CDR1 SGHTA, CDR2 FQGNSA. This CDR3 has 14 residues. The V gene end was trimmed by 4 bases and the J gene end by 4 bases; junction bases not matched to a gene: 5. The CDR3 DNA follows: TGTGCCAGCAGCTCTAGCGGAGGGCCAGATACGCAGTATTTT. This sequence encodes CASSSSGGPDTQYF.

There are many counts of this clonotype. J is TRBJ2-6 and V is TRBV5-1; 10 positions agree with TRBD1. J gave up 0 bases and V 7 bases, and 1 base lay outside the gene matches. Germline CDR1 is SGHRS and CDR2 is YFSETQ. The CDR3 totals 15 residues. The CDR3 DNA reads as TGCGCCAGCGGACAGGGGGGCTCTGGGGCCAACGTCCTGACTTTC. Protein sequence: CASGQGGSGANVLTF.